This note documents a single TCR beta chain sequence. The data stem from a study of T cell changes during pregnancy in multiple sclerosis. The CDR3 is 12 amino acids. In germline, CDR1 is SQVTM, CDR2 ANQGSEA. J lost 6 bases, V lost 7 bases, and 9 bases had no gene match. The table came from immunoSEQ multiplex PCR; TCRdb's copy has only in-frame clones and leaves some out. The sample has about 20,000 clones, around 90% seen once. This clonotype originated in a female donor in good health, enrolled as a control in a pregnancy study. The chain has TRBV29-1 and TRBJ2-7, with 7 bases lining up with TRBD1. The sequencing used CD8+ T cells from peripheral blood mononuclear cells, collected in the third trimester of pregnancy. For the CDR3, the DNA is TGCAGCGACTTCCGGACAGGCGGCGAGCAGTACTTC. Translating it yields CSDFRTGGEQYF.